This T cell receptor (beta chain) was sequenced in a study of beta chain features in type 1 diabetes. Every isolated RNA sample was fully reverse transcribed, so sequencing captured expressed TCRB transcripts. The repertoire was sequenced with immunoSEQ multiplex PCR; TCRdb's copy has only in-frame clones and lacks some. Counted here are about 710,000 clones, roughly 13% occurring once; the ten biggest clones make up 0.035% to 0.045%. Study observations and caveats: The study found that naive, central memory and Treg TCRB repertoires appeared more similar in patients than in healthy donors. When Type 1 diabetes patients were examined, their TCRB CDR3s proved moderately but significantly shorter in all four CD4+ subsets.

A single heparinised blood sample, averaging around 110 mL, was obtained per donor. Per the germline V gene, CDR1 is MDHEN and CDR2 is SYDVKM. Trimming cost V 5 bases and J 5 bases, with 15 bases left between them. This CDR3 is built from 14 residues. About this clone: What it recognizes is unknown.

The source of this sequence is a man younger than 35 with type 1 diabetes. The sequencing sample was made of naive CD4+ T cells from blood. V is TRBV28 and J is TRBJ1-1; possible D gene TRBD1, 5 bases. CDR3 region: CASSPPRGGTEAFF. In DNA, the CDR3 is TGTGCCAGCAGTCCCCCAAGGGGAGGTACTGAAGCTTTCTTT.